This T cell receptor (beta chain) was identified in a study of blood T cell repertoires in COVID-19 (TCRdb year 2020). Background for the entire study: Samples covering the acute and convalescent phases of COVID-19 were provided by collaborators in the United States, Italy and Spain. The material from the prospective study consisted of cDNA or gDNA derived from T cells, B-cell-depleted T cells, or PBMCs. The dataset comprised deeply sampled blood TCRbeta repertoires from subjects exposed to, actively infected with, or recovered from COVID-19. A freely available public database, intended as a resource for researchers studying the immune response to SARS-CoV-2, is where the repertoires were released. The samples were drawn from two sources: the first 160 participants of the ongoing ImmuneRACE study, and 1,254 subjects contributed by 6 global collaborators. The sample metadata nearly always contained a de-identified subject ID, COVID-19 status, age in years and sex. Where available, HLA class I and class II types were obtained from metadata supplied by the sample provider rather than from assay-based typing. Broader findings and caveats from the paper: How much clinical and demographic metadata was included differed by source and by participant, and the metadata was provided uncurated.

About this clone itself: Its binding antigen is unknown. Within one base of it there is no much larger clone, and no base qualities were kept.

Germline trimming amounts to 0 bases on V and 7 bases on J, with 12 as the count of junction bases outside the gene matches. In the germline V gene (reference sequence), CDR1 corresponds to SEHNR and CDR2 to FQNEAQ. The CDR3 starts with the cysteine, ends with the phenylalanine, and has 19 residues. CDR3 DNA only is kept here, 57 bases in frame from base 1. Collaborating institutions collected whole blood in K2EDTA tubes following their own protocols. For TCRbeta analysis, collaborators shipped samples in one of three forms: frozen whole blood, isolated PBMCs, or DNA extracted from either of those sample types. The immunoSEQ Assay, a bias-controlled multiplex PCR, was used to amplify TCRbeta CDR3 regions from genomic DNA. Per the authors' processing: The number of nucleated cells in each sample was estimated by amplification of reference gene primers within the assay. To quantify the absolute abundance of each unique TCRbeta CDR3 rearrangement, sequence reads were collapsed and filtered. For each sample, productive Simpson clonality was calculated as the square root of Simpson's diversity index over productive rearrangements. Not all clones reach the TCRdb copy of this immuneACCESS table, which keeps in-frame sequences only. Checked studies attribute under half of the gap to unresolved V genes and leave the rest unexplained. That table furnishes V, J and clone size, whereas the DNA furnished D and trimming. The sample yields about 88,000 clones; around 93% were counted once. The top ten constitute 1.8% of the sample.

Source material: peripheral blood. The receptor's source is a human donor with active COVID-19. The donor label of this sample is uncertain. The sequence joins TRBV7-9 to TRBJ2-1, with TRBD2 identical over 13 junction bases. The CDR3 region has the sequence CASSLAFGLAGALGNEQFF. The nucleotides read TGTGCCAGCAGCTTAGCGTTCGGACTAGCGGGGGCTTTAGGGAATGAGCAGTTCTTC.